This is a list of T cell receptor beta chains from one sample in a study of PD-1 blockade in mismatch repair-deficient tumors. Produced via immunoSEQ multiplex PCR; TCRdb's table is partial and in-frame only. Among 30,000 to 40,000 clones, 70% to 90% were seen once, and the ten largest hold under 5%. The sample in question was peripheral blood, obtained less than 95 weeks after starting pembrolizumab. Source of these receptors: an adult with mismatch repair-deficient cancer. Both conserved end residues are part of each CDR3. Fields, in order: clone size, V gene, D gene, J gene, CDR3 protein, CDR3 DNA. D genes are given only for firm matches. Size is omitted from some rows. Given values are once, few, many or a class for expanded clones.

clone_size: -
v_call: TRBV7-9
d_call: TRBD2
j_call: TRBJ2-3
cdr3_aa: CASNRPRGGGTDTQYF
cdr3_nt: TGTGCCAGCAACCGACCTCGGGGGGGCGGCACAGATACGCAGTATTTT

clone_size: -
v_call: TRBV27
d_call: -
j_call: TRBJ1-2
cdr3_aa: CASSLKGKAPYGYTF
cdr3_nt: TGTGCCAGCAGTTTAAAGGGAAAAGCCCCGTATGGCTACACCTTC

clone_size: -
v_call: TRBV18
d_call: -
j_call: TRBJ1-4
cdr3_aa: CASQQGIDEKLFF
cdr3_nt: TGTGCCAGCCAACAGGGTATCGATGAAAAACTGTTTTTT

clone_size: -
v_call: TRBV5-1
d_call: TRBD1
j_call: TRBJ2-5
cdr3_aa: CASSLNRGILPETQYF
cdr3_nt: TGCGCCAGCAGCTTAAACAGGGGAATCCTCCCAGAGACCCAGTACTTC

clone_size: -
v_call: TRBV18
d_call: TRBD1
j_call: TRBJ2-3
cdr3_aa: CASSDTGGTDTQYF
cdr3_nt: TGTGCCAGCTCAGATACAGGGGGCACAGATACGCAGTATTTT

clone_size: -
v_call: TRBV5-4
d_call: -
j_call: TRBJ1-1
cdr3_aa: CASSLQRMNTEAFF
cdr3_nt: TGTGCCAGCAGCTTACAACGCATGAACACTGAAGCTTTCTTT

clone_size: -
v_call: TRBV5-8
d_call: -
j_call: TRBJ1-2
cdr3_aa: CASSADLGTGYTF
cdr3_nt: TGTGCCAGCAGCGCCGACCTCGGAACTGGCTACACCTTC

clone_size: few
v_call: TRBV5-1
d_call: -
j_call: TRBJ1-4
cdr3_aa: CASSLDRVATNEKLFF
cdr3_nt: TGCGCCAGCAGCTTGGACCGAGTTGCAACTAATGAAAAACTGTTTTTT

clone_size: -
v_call: TRBV5-5
d_call: -
j_call: TRBJ2-2
cdr3_aa: CASSWRAGTNTGELFF
cdr3_nt: TGTGCCAGCAGCTGGCGAGCGGGCACGAACACCGGGGAGCTGTTTTTT

clone_size: -
v_call: TRBV12-5
d_call: TRBD2
j_call: TRBJ2-3
cdr3_aa: CASGLVRSSGAFSTDTQYF
cdr3_nt: TGTGCTAGTGGTTTGGTAAGGTCTAGCGGAGCCTTTAGCACAGATACGCAGTATTTT

clone_size: -
v_call: TRBV11-3
d_call: -
j_call: TRBJ2-3
cdr3_aa: CASSHPSKDTQYF
cdr3_nt: TGTGCCAGCAGCCACCCCTCGAAAGATACGCAGTATTTT

clone_size: -
v_call: TRBV28
d_call: -
j_call: TRBJ2-1
cdr3_aa: CASSSTAAYNEQFF
cdr3_nt: TGTGCCAGCAGTTCCACGGCAGCATACAATGAGCAGTTCTTC

clone_size: few
v_call: TRBV19
d_call: -
j_call: TRBJ2-7
cdr3_aa: CASSPGNQYGQYF
cdr3_nt: TGTGCCAGTAGTCCGGGGAACCAATATGGGCAGTACTTC

clone_size: -
v_call: TRBV27
d_call: -
j_call: TRBJ2-7
cdr3_aa: CASTHSGTVLGYEQYF
cdr3_nt: TGTGCCAGCACGCACTCCGGGACGGTCTTAGGCTACGAGCAGTACTTC

clone_size: -
v_call: TRBV25-1
d_call: TRBD1
j_call: TRBJ2-3
cdr3_aa: CASSETGGMADTQYF
cdr3_nt: TGTGCCAGCAGTGAGACAGGGGGTATGGCAGATACGCAGTATTTT

clone_size: -
v_call: TRBV4-2
d_call: -
j_call: TRBJ2-7
cdr3_aa: CASSQDGSSYEQYF
cdr3_nt: TGTGCCAGCAGCCAAGACGGGAGTAGCTACGAGCAGTACTTC

clone_size: -
v_call: TRBV7-8
d_call: TRBD1
j_call: TRBJ2-5
cdr3_aa: CASSLVATGDETQYF
cdr3_nt: TGTGCCAGCAGCTTAGTTGCGACAGGGGACGAGACCCAGTACTTC

clone_size: -
v_call: TRBV5-1
d_call: -
j_call: TRBJ1-3
cdr3_aa: CASSPWGSGNTIYF
cdr3_nt: TGCGCCAGCAGCCCCTGGGGGTCCGGAAACACCATATATTTT

clone_size: few
v_call: TRBV9
d_call: -
j_call: TRBJ2-5
cdr3_aa: CASSAQGSWSGAKIWETQYF
cdr3_nt: TGTGCCAGCAGTGCGCAGGGGAGTTGGTCAGGGGCGAAAATCTGGGAGACCCAGTACTTC

clone_size: -
v_call: TRBV15
d_call: -
j_call: TRBJ2-1
cdr3_aa: CATSRAAVSYNEQFF
cdr3_nt: TGTGCCACCAGCAGAGCGGCGGTCTCCTACAATGAGCAGTTCTTC

clone_size: -
v_call: TRBV6-1
d_call: -
j_call: TRBJ1-5
cdr3_aa: CASSERNQPQHF
cdr3_nt: TGTGCCAGCAGTGAGAGAAATCAGCCCCAGCATTTT

clone_size: -
v_call: TRBV4-2
d_call: TRBD1
j_call: TRBJ2-2
cdr3_aa: CASSRNRGNTGELFF
cdr3_nt: TGTGCCAGCAGCCGGAACAGGGGGAACACCGGGGAGCTGTTTTTT

clone_size: -
v_call: TRBV5-1
d_call: -
j_call: TRBJ2-1
cdr3_aa: CASSFGGSTGNEQFF
cdr3_nt: TGCGCCAGCAGCTTTGGGGGATCAACCGGGAATGAGCAGTTCTTC

clone_size: -
v_call: TRBV6-1
d_call: TRBD1
j_call: TRBJ1-5
cdr3_aa: CASSEVGGLDQPQHF
cdr3_nt: TGTGCCAGCAGTGAAGTAGGGGGCCTGGATCAGCCCCAGCATTTT

clone_size: -
v_call: TRBV6-5
d_call: TRBD2
j_call: TRBJ2-1
cdr3_aa: CASSQTSGRDEQFF
cdr3_nt: TGTGCCAGCAGTCAAACTAGCGGGAGGGATGAGCAGTTCTTC

clone_size: medium-sized
v_call: TRBV7-9
d_call: -
j_call: TRBJ2-7
cdr3_aa: CASSSSYYEQYF
cdr3_nt: TGTGCCAGCAGCTCTTCATACTACGAGCAGTACTTC

clone_size: -
v_call: TRBV7-9
d_call: -
j_call: TRBJ1-2
cdr3_aa: CASTGRGPYGYTF
cdr3_nt: TGTGCCAGCACCGGGCGGGGTCCCTATGGCTACACCTTC

clone_size: once
v_call: TRBV7-3
d_call: -
j_call: TRBJ2-5
cdr3_aa: CASSPTIQETQYF
cdr3_nt: TGTGCCAGCAGCCCGACTATCCAAGAGACCCAGTACTTC

clone_size: -
v_call: TRBV6-6
d_call: TRBD2
j_call: TRBJ2-1
cdr3_aa: CASSRRLAGGLDEQFF
cdr3_nt: TGTGCCAGCAGTCGAAGGCTAGCGGGAGGATTGGATGAGCAGTTCTTC

clone_size: -
v_call: TRBV15
d_call: -
j_call: TRBJ1-5
cdr3_aa: CATSREGRGGQPQHF
cdr3_nt: TGTGCCACCAGCAGAGAAGGCCGGGGCGGACAGCCCCAGCATTTT

clone_size: -
v_call: TRBV2
d_call: -
j_call: TRBJ2-1
cdr3_aa: CASSGVEQFF
cdr3_nt: TGTGCCAGCAGCGGTGTGGAGCAGTTCTTC

clone_size: medium-sized
v_call: TRBV5-6
d_call: TRBD2
j_call: TRBJ2-7
cdr3_aa: CASSFGTSGYEQYF
cdr3_nt: TGTGCCAGCAGCTTCGGGACTAGCGGGTACGAGCAGTACTTC

clone_size: few
v_call: TRBV27
d_call: -
j_call: TRBJ2-1
cdr3_aa: CASSLSTYNEQFF
cdr3_nt: TGTGCCAGCAGTTTATCGACCTACAATGAGCAGTTCTTC

clone_size: few
v_call: TRBV2
d_call: -
j_call: TRBJ2-4
cdr3_aa: CASSESSEGIQYF
cdr3_nt: TGTGCCAGCAGTGAAAGTTCTGAGGGTATTCAGTACTTC

clone_size: -
v_call: TRBV27
d_call: TRBD2
j_call: TRBJ2-7
cdr3_aa: CASSPPPGLAGGLQYF
cdr3_nt: TGTGCCAGCAGTCCCCCTCCTGGACTAGCGGGAGGGCTTCAGTACTTC

clone_size: -
v_call: TRBV10-3
d_call: TRBD2
j_call: TRBJ2-1
cdr3_aa: CAISESAGGINNEQFF
cdr3_nt: TGTGCCATCAGTGAGTCGGCGGGAGGGATTAACAATGAGCAGTTCTTC

clone_size: -
v_call: TRBV27
d_call: TRBD2
j_call: TRBJ2-4
cdr3_aa: CARKLLAVLAKNIQYF
cdr3_nt: TGTGCCAGAAAACTTCTAGCGGTCCTAGCCAAAAACATTCAGTACTTC

clone_size: -
v_call: TRBV7-9
d_call: TRBD1
j_call: TRBJ1-5
cdr3_aa: CASSPEGTGAKPQHF
cdr3_nt: TGTGCCAGCAGCCCCGAGGGGACAGGGGCCAAGCCCCAGCATTTT

clone_size: few
v_call: TRBV18
d_call: TRBD1
j_call: TRBJ1-1
cdr3_aa: CASADRDGNTEAFF
cdr3_nt: TGTGCCAGCGCGGACAGGGATGGGAACACTGAAGCTTTCTTT

clone_size: -
v_call: TRBV18
d_call: -
j_call: TRBJ2-5
cdr3_aa: CASSPPWDGQETQYF
cdr3_nt: TGTGCCAGCTCACCACCCTGGGACGGCCAAGAGACCCAGTACTTC

clone_size: -
v_call: TRBV7-9
d_call: -
j_call: TRBJ2-1
cdr3_aa: CASSLLIEQFF
cdr3_nt: TGTGCCAGCAGCTTATTGATTGAGCAGTTCTTC

clone_size: -
v_call: TRBV10-2
d_call: TRBD2
j_call: TRBJ2-1
cdr3_aa: CASMGLAGVNEQFF
cdr3_nt: TGCGCCAGCATGGGACTAGCGGGAGTTAATGAGCAGTTCTTC

clone_size: -
v_call: TRBV7-9
d_call: -
j_call: TRBJ2-4
cdr3_aa: CASSLGRVNIQYF
cdr3_nt: TGTGCCAGCAGCTTAGGGCGGGTAAACATTCAGTACTTC

clone_size: -
v_call: TRBV7-2
d_call: -
j_call: TRBJ2-5
cdr3_aa: CASSYGASKYQETQYF
cdr3_nt: TGTGCCAGCAGCTACGGCGCTAGCAAGTACCAAGAGACCCAGTACTTC

clone_size: -
v_call: TRBV7-9
d_call: TRBD2
j_call: TRBJ2-1
cdr3_aa: CASTTGTSGYNEQFF
cdr3_nt: TGTGCCAGCACCACCGGGACTAGCGGTTACAATGAGCAGTTCTTC

clone_size: -
v_call: TRBV18
d_call: -
j_call: TRBJ2-3
cdr3_aa: CASSLTPGTQYF
cdr3_nt: TGTGCCAGCTCTCTGACGCCAGGTACGCAGTATTTT

clone_size: -
v_call: TRBV18
d_call: -
j_call: TRBJ1-3
cdr3_aa: CASQRSDSGNTIYF
cdr3_nt: TGTGCCAGCCAACGCAGCGACTCTGGAAACACCATATATTTT

clone_size: -
v_call: TRBV27
d_call: TRBD1
j_call: TRBJ2-3
cdr3_aa: CASSQGVSTDTQYF
cdr3_nt: TGTGCCAGCAGCCAGGGGGTTAGCACAGATACGCAGTATTTT

clone_size: -
v_call: TRBV2
d_call: -
j_call: TRBJ1-4
cdr3_aa: CASSAIIGATNEKLFF
cdr3_nt: TGTGCCAGCAGTGCGATTATAGGTGCAACTAATGAAAAACTGTTTTTT

clone_size: -
v_call: TRBV30
d_call: -
j_call: TRBJ1-5
cdr3_aa: CAWSRSRVGADQPQHF
cdr3_nt: TGTGCCTGGAGTAGGTCGCGAGTGGGGGCCGATCAGCCCCAGCATTTT

clone_size: -
v_call: TRBV7-2
d_call: -
j_call: TRBJ2-5
cdr3_aa: CASSLYEQETQYF
cdr3_nt: TGTGCCAGCAGCTTATATGAGCAAGAGACCCAGTACTTC

clone_size: -
v_call: TRBV7-2
d_call: -
j_call: TRBJ1-3
cdr3_aa: CASSLAAGAQLSGNTIYF
cdr3_nt: TGTGCCAGCAGCTTAGCGGCGGGGGCCCAACTCTCTGGAAACACCATATATTTT

clone_size: -
v_call: TRBV6-1
d_call: -
j_call: TRBJ1-1
cdr3_aa: CASSGRPETEAFF
cdr3_nt: TGTGCCAGCAGTGGACGTCCTGAAACTGAAGCTTTCTTT

clone_size: -
v_call: TRBV7-8
d_call: -
j_call: TRBJ1-3
cdr3_aa: CASSLALRRQIGFENTIYF
cdr3_nt: TGTGCCAGCAGCTTAGCCCTAAGGAGACAGATCGGATTCGAAAACACCATATATTTT

clone_size: -
v_call: TRBV2
d_call: -
j_call: TRBJ2-3
cdr3_aa: CASSEIKDTQYF
cdr3_nt: TGTGCCAGCAGTGAAATTAAAGATACGCAGTATTTT

clone_size: -
v_call: TRBV6-5
d_call: TRBD1
j_call: TRBJ1-2
cdr3_aa: CASSRTGLGYGYTF
cdr3_nt: TGTGCCAGCAGTCGGACAGGGTTAGGCTATGGCTACACCTTC

clone_size: -
v_call: TRBV7-2
d_call: TRBD2
j_call: TRBJ2-7
cdr3_aa: CASSSSTSARRYSYEQYF
cdr3_nt: TGTGCCAGCAGCTCGTCGACTAGCGCTCGCAGGTACTCCTACGAGCAGTACTTC

clone_size: once
v_call: TRBV4-3
d_call: TRBD1
j_call: TRBJ2-1
cdr3_aa: CASSQGPGQGNNEQFF
cdr3_nt: TGCGCCAGCAGCCAAGGCCCGGGACAGGGTAACAATGAGCAGTTCTTC

clone_size: -
v_call: TRBV4-1
d_call: TRBD1
j_call: TRBJ2-7
cdr3_aa: CASSQDQGAIAYEQYF
cdr3_nt: TGCGCCAGCAGCCAAGATCAGGGGGCGATAGCATACGAGCAGTACTTC

clone_size: -
v_call: TRBV2
d_call: -
j_call: TRBJ1-5
cdr3_aa: CASSSVGGQPQHF
cdr3_nt: TGTGCCAGCAGTTCCGTCGGCGGTCAGCCCCAGCATTTT